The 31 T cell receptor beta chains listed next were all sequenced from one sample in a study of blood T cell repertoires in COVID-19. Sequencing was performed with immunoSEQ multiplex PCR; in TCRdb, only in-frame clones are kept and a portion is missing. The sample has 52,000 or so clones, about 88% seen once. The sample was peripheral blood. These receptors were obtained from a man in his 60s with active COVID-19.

The CDR3 DNA reads TGTGCCAGCGGGCGACAGGGTTCTAATTCACCCCTCCACTTT. Translation gives CASGRQGSNSPLHF. The V call is TRBV6-6, the J call TRBJ1-6, with 7 bases matching TRBD1. The length of the CDR3 is 14 residues. J gave up 6 bases and V 8 bases, and 7 bases lay outside the gene matches. In germline, CDR1 is MNHNY, CDR2 SVGAGI (reference sequence).

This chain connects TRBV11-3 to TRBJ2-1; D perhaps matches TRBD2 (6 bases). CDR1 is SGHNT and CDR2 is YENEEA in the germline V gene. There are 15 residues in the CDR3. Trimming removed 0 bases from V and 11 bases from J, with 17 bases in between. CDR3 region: CASSLDLGRGNKQFF. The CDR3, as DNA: TGTGCCAGCAGCTTAGATCTAGGGCGGGGAAATAAGCAGTTCTTC.

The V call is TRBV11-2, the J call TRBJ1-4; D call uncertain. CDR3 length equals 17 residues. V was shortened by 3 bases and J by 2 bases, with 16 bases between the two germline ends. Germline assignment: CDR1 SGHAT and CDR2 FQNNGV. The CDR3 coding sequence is TGTGCCAGCAGCTTTTCGACGTCTTCGCGGACTAATGAAAAACTGTTTTTT. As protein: CASSFSTSSRTNEKLFF.

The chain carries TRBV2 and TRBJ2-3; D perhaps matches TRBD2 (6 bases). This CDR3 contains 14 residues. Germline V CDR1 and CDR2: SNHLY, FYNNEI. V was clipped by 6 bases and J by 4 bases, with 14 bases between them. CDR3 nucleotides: TGTGCCAGCAGGCGGGACCCCGAGGCAGATACGCAGTATTTT. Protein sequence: CASRRDPEADTQYF.

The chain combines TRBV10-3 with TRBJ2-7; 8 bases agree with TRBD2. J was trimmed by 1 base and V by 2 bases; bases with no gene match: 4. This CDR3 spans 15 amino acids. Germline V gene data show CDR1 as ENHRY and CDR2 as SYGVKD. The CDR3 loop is CAISEASGLSYEQYF. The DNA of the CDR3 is TGTGCCATCAGTGAGGCTAGCGGGCTTTCCTACGAGCAGTACTTC.

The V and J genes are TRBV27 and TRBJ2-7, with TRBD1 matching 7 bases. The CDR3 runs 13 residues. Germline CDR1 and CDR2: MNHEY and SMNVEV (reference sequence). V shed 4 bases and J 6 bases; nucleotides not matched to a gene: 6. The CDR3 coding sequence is TGTGCCAGCAGTTCCCTTACAGGGGCCGAGCAGTACTTC. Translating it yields CASSSLTGAEQYF.

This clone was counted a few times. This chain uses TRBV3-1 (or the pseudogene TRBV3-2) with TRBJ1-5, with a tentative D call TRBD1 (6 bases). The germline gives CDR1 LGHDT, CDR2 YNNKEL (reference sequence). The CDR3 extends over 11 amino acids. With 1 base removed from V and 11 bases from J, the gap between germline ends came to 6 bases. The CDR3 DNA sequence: TGTGCCAGCAGCCAAGGACAGGCCCAGCATTTT. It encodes CASSQGQAQHF.

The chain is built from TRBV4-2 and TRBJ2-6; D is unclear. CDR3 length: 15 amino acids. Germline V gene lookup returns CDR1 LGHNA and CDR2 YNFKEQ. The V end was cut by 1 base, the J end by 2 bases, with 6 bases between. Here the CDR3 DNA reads TGTGCCAGCAGCCAAGGATGGCCTGGGGCCAACGTCCTGACTTTC. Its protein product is CASSQGWPGANVLTF.

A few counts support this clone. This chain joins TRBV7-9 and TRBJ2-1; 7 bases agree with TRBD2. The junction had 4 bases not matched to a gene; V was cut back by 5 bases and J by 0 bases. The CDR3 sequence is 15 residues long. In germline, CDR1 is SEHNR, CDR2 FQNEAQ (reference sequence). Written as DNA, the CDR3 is TGTGCCAGCAGCGCCGGGAGGAGCTCCTACAATGAGCAGTTCTTC. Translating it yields CASSAGRSSYNEQFF.

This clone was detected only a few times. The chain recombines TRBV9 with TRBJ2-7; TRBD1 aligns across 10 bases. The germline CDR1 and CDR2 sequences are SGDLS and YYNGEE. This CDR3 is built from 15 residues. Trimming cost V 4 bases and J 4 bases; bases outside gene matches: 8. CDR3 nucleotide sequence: TGTGCCAGCAGCCCCCAGGGACAGGGGATATACGAGCAGTACTTC. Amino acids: CASSPQGQGIYEQYF.

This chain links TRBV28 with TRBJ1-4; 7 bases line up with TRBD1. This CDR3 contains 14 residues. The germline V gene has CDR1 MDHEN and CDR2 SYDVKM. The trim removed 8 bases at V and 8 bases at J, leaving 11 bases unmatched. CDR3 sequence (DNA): TGTGCCAGCGCAGACAGGGATAGTAGAGAAAAACTGTTTTTT. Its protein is CASADRDSREKLFF.

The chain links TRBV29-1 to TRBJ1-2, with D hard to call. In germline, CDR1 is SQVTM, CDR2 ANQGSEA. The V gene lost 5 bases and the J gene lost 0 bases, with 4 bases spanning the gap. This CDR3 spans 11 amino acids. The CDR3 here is CSVLSNYGYTF. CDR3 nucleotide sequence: TGCAGCGTTCTCTCTAACTATGGCTACACCTTC.

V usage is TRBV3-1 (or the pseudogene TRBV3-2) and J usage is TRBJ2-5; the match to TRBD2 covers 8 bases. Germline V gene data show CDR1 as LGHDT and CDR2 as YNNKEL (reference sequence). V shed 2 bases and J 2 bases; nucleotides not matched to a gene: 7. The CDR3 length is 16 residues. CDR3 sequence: CASSQRWREAQETQYF. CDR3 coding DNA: TGTGCCAGCAGCCAAAGGTGGCGGGAGGCGCAAGAGACCCAGTACTTC.

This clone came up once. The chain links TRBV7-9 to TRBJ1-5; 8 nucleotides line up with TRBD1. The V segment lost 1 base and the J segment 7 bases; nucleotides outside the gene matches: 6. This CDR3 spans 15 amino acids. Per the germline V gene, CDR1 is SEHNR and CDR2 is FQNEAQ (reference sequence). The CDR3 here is CASSLGTGQGQPQHF. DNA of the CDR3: TGTGCCAGCAGCTTAGGGACAGGGCAGGGGCAGCCCCAGCATTTT.

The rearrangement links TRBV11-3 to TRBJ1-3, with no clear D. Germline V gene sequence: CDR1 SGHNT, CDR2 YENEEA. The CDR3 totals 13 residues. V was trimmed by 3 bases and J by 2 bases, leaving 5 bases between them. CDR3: CASSLEAGNTIYF. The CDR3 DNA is TGTGCCAGCAGCTTGGAGGCTGGAAACACCATATATTTT.

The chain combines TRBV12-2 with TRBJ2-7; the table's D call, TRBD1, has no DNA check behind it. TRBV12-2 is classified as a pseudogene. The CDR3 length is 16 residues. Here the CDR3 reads CASRLIRPNSSYEQYF. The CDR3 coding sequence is TGTGCAAGTCGCTTAATCAGACCGAACAGCTCCTACGAGCAGTACTTC.

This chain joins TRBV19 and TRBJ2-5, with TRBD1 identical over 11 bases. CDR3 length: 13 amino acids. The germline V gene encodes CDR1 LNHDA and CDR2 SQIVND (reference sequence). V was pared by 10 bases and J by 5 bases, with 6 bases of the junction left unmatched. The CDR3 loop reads CATGQGAGETQYF. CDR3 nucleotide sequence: TGTGCCACCGGACAGGGGGCAGGGGAGACCCAGTACTTC.

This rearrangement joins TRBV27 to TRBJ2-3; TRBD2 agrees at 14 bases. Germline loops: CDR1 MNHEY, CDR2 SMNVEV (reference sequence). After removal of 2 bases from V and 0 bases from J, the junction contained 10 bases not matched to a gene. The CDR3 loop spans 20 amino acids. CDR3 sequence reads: CASSLNGLAGGASSTDTQYF. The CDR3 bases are TGTGCCAGCAGTTTAAACGGACTAGCGGGAGGTGCCTCTAGCACAGATACGCAGTATTTT.

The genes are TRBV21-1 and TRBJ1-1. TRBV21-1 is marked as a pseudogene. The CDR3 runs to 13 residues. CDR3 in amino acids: CASSRRRGTEAFF. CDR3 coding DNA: TGTGCCAGCAGCAGACGGAGGGGTACTGAAGCTTTCTTT.

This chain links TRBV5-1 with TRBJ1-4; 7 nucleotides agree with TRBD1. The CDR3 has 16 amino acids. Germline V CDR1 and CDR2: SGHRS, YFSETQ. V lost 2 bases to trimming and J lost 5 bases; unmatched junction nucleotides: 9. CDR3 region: CASSLEVTGRNEKLFF. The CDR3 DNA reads TGCGCCAGCAGCTTAGAAGTGACAGGGAGAAATGAAAAACTGTTTTTT.

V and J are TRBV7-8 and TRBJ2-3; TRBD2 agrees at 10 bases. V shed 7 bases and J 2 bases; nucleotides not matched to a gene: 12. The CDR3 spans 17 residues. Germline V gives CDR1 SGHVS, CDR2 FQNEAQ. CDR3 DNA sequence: TGTGCCAGCACCCGAGGAAGCGGGAGGGCCCCCACAGATACGCAGTATTTT. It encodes CASTRGSGRAPTDTQYF. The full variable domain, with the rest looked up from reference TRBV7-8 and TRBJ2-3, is GAGVSQSPRYKVAKRGQDVALRCDPISGHVSLFWYQQALGQGPEFLTYFQNEAQLDKSGLPSDRFFAERPEGSVSTLKIQRTQQEDSAVYLCASTRGSGRAPTDTQYFGPGTRLTVL.

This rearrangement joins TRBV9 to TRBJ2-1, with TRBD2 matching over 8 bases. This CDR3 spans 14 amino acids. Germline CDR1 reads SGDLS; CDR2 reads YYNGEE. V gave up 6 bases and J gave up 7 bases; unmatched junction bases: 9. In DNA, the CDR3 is TGTGCCAGCACTCCGAATCCTAGCGGGAATGAGCAGTTCTTC. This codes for CASTPNPSGNEQFF.

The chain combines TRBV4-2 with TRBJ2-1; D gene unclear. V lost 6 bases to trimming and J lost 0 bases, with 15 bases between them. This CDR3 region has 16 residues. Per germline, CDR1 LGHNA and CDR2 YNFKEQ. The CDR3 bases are TGTGCCAGCAGTCAGCACGATACGGGCTCCTACAATGAGCAGTTCTTC. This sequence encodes CASSQHDTGSYNEQFF.

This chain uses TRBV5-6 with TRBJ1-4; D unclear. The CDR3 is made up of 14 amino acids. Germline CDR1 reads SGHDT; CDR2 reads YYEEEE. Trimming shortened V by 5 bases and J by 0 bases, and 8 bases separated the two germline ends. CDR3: CASSPSATNEKLFF. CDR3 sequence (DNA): TGTGCCAGCAGTCCCAGCGCAACTAATGAAAAACTGTTTTTT.

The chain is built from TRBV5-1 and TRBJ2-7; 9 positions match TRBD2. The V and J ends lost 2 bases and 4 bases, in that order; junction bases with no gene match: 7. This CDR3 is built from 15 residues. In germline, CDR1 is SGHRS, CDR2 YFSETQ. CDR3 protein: CASSLSSGKGYEQYF. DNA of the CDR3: TGCGCCAGCAGCTTATCTAGCGGGAAAGGGTACGAGCAGTACTTC. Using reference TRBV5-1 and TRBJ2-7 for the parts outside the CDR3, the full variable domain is KAGVTQTPRYLIKTRGQQVTLSCSPISGHRSVSWYQQTPGQGLQFLFEYFSETQRNKGNFPGRFSGRQFSNSRSEMNVSTLELGDSALYLCASSLSSGKGYEQYFGPGTRLTVT.

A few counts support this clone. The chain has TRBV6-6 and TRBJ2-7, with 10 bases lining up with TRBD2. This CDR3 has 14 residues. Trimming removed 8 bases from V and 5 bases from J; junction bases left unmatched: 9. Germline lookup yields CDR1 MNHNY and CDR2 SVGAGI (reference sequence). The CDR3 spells CASPNSSGSDEQYF. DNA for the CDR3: TGTGCCAGCCCTAACTCTAGCGGGAGCGACGAGCAGTACTTC.

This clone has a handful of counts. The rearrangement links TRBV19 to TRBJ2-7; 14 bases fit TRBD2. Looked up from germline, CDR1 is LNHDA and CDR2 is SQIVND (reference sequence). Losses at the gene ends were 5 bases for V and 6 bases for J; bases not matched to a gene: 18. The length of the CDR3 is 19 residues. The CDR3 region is CASSFSSGTSGSRRVEQYF. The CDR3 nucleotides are TGTGCCAGTAGTTTCAGCTCCGGGACTAGCGGGAGCCGCCGGGTCGAGCAGTACTTC.

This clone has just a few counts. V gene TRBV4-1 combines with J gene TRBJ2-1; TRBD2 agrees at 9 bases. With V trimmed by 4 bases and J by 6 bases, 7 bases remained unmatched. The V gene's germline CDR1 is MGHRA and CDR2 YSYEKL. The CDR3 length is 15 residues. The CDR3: CASSLSGSGGNEQFF. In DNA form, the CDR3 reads TGCGCCAGCAGCCTTAGCGGGAGCGGGGGCAATGAGCAGTTCTTC.

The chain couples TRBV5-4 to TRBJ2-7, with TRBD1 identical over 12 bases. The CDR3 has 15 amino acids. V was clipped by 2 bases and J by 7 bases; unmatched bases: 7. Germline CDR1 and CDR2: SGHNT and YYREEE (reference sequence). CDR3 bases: TGTGCCAGCAGCTTTGCCGGGACAGGGGGCAAAGAGCAGTACTTC. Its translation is CASSFAGTGGKEQYF.

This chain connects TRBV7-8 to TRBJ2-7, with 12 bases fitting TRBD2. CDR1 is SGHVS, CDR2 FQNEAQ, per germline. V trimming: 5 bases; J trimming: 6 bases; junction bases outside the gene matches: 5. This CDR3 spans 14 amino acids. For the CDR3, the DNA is TGTGCCAGCAGCGTGACTAGCGGGAGACGCGAGCAGTACTTC. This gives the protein CASSVTSGRREQYF.

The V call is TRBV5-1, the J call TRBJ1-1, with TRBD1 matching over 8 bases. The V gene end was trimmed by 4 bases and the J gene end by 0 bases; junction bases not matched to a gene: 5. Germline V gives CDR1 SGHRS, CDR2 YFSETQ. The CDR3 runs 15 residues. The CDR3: CASSQGQGLNTEAFF. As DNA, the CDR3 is TGCGCCAGCAGCCAAGGACAGGGTTTGAACACTGAAGCTTTCTTT.